This TCR beta chain was identified in a study of blood T cell repertoires in COVID-19. TCRdb's table, derived via immunoSEQ multiplex PCR, lists solely in-frame clones and lacks some. This sample carries 120,000 to 150,000 clones, approximately 86% of them seen once, and the ten largest clones take nearly 0.95%. CDR3 size: 14 residues. V trimming: 7 bases; J trimming: 3 bases; junction bases outside the gene matches: 5. Per germline, CDR1 LNHDA and CDR2 SQIVND (reference sequence). The origin of this receptor is a woman between 45 and 65 years old with acute or convalescent COVID-19. The J gene is TRBJ1-4, the V gene TRBV19; 7 bases align to TRBD1. The sequenced material came from peripheral blood. This CDR3 is CASNTRGANEKLFF. DNA of the CDR3: TGTGCCAGTAACACCAGGGGGGCTAATGAAAAACTGTTTTTT.